This T cell receptor (beta chain) was identified in a study of T cells after yellow fever vaccination. This clonotype has a handful of counts. Germline values: CDR1 SGHTA, CDR2 FQGNSA. The CDR3 extends over 15 amino acids. V was pared by 2 bases and J by 5 bases, with 15 bases between. TCRdb re-called the 5' RACE reads with MiXCR, one entry per CDR3 protein. Of around 250,000 distinct CDR3 sequences in the sample, 6.9% are singletons; the top ten hold approximately 0.85%. The chain joins TRBV7-2 to TRBJ2-5, with D possibly being TRBD1 (6 bases). This specimen was CD4+ T cells sorted from PBMCs, taken 15 days after the yellow fever booster vaccination. This sequence was found in a man aged 25-45 years who received the YFV17D yellow fever vaccine. CDR3 nucleotides: TGTGCCAGCAGCTTAATGCGAGCTCAGGGGGAGACCCAGTACTTC. Translating gives CASSLMRAQGETQYF.